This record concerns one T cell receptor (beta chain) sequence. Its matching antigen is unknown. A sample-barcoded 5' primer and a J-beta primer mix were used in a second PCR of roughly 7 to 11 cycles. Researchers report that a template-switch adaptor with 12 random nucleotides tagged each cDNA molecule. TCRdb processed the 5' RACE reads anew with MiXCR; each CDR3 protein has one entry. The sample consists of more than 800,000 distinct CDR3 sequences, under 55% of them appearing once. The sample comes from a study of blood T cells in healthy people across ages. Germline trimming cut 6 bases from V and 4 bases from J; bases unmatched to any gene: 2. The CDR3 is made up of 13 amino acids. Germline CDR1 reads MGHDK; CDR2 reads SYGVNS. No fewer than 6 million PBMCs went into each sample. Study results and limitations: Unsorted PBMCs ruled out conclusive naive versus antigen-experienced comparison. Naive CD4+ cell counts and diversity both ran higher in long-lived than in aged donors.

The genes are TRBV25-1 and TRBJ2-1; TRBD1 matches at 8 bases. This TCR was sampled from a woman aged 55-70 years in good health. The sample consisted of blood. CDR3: CASRDRAYNEQFF. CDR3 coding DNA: TGTGCCAGCAGGGACAGGGCTTACAATGAGCAGTTCTTC.